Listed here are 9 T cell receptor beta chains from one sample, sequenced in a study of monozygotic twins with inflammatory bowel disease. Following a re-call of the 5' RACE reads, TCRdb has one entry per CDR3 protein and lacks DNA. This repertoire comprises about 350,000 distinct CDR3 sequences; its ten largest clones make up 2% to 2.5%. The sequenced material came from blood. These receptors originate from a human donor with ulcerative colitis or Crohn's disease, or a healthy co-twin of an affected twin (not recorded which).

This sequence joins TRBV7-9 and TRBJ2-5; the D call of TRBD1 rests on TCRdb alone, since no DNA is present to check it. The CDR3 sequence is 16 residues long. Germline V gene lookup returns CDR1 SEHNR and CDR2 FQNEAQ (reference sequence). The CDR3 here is CASSFPAGQRGETQYF.

CDR3 sequence: CASKGYTGELFF. V usage is TRBV28 and J usage is TRBJ2-2. The CDR3 runs 12 residues. Looked up from germline, CDR1 is MDHEN and CDR2 is SYDVKM.

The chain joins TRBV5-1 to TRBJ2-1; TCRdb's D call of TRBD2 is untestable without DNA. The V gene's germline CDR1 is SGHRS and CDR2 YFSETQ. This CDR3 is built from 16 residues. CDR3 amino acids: CASSLGSMAGRNEQFF.

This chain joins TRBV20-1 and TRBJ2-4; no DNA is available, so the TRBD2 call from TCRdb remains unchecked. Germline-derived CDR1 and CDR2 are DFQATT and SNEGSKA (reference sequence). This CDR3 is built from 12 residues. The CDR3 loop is CSAPSGTRLQYF.

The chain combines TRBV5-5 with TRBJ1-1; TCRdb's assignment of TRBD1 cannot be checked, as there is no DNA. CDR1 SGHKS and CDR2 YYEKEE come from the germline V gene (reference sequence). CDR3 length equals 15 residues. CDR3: CASSLGQMGNTEAFF. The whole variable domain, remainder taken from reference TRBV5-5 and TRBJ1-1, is DAGVTQSPTHLIKTRGQQVTLRCSPISGHKSVSWYQQVLGQGPQFIFQYYEKEERGRGNFPDRFSARQFPNYSSELNVNALLLGDSALYLCASSLGQMGNTEAFFGQGTRLTVV.

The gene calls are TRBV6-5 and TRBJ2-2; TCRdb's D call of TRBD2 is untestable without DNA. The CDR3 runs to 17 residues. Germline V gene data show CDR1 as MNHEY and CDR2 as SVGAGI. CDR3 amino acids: CASSYKMGLFNTGELFF.

CDR3 residues: CASSPRYSINEQFF. The genes are TRBV7-2 and TRBJ2-1; TCRdb's D gene call, TRBD2, goes unchecked for lack of DNA. The germline V gene encodes CDR1 SGHTA and CDR2 FQGNSA. This CDR3 has 14 amino acids.

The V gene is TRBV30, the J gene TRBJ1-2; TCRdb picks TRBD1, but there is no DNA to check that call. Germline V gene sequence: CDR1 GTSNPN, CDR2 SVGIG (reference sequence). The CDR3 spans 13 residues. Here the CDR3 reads CAWSWKGNVGYTF.

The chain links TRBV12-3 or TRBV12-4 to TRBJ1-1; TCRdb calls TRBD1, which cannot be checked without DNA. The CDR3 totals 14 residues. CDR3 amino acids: CASHLDRPNTEAFF.